This TCR beta chain came from a study of T cells in Graves' hyperthyroidism and ophthalmopathy. The length of the CDR3 is 14 residues. Germline assignment: CDR1 MNHEY and CDR2 SVGEGT. The germline V and J ends were trimmed by 6 bases and 0 bases, with 6 bases remaining between them. TCR beta CDR3 sequences were amplified from RNA transcripts. Carried out on the TCR CDR3, a first-round RT-PCR used the HTBI primer set. TCRdb recomputed calls from the multiplex PCR reads with MiXCR, one row per CDR3 protein. The top ten clones hold 6.5% to 8% of a sample with approximately 590,000 distinct CDR3 sequences, around 16% of them seen once. About this clonotype: A much larger clone sits a single nucleotide away, making a read error possible.

Sequencing was performed on blood. J is TRBJ2-6 and V is TRBV6-2 or TRBV6-3; unclear D gene. The sequence was obtained from a woman in her twenties or thirties with Graves' hyperthyroidism. The CDR3 region has the DNA TGTGCCAGCAGCCCACACTCTGGGGCCAACGTCCTGACTTTC. This codes for CASSPHSGANVLTF.